These 13 T cell receptor beta chains share one sample of origin, sequenced in a study of blood T cell repertoires in COVID-19. Here immunoSEQ multiplex PCR was the method, and the copy in TCRdb shows in-frame clones only, minus some. The repertoire has under 200,000 clones, about 86% of them found once; the top ten carry around an eighth. The sequencing sample was made of peripheral blood. These receptors came from a man aged 25-40 years with active or convalescent COVID-19.

The genes are TRBV19 and TRBJ2-4, with 10 bases that match TRBD2. Unmatched junction bases numbered 11, after V lost 7 bases and J lost 8 bases. The CDR3 spans 15 residues. Per the germline V gene, CDR1 is LNHDA and CDR2 is SQIVND (reference sequence). The CDR3 protein is CASNLSGGQADIQYF. CDR3 sequence (DNA): TGTGCCAGTAACCTTAGCGGGGGGCAGGCAGACATTCAGTACTTC. Full variable domain (rest looked up from reference TRBV19 and TRBJ2-4): DGGITQSPKYLFRKEGQNVTLSCEQNLNHDAMYWYRQDPGQGLRLIYYSQIVNDFQKGDIAEGYSVSREKKESFPLTVTSAQKNPTAFYLCASNLSGGQADIQYFGAGTRLSVL.

The count of this clone is one. The rearrangement links TRBV4-3 to TRBJ1-1, with D possibly TRBD1 on 6 matching bases. The length of the CDR3 is 14 residues. Trimming removed 1 base from V and 3 bases from J, with 9 bases in between. CDR1 is LGHNA and CDR2 is YSLEER in the germline V gene. The CDR3 loop reads CASSQVAGDTEAFF. As DNA, the CDR3 is TGCGCCAGCAGCCAAGTAGCAGGGGACACTGAAGCTTTCTTT.

Regarding this clone: One junction end disagrees with the germline gene, perhaps due to a read error. DNA for the CDR3: TGTGCTAGCAGCAGCCACCGCGCTTTCTTT. Translating gives CASSSHRAFF. This chain uses TRBV7-7 with TRBJ1-1, with no clear D. This CDR3 has 10 residues. Germline V gene sequence: CDR1 SSHAT, CDR2 FNYEAQ (reference sequence).

In DNA form, the CDR3 reads TGTGCCACCAGCAGAGATCACCCAGCGGGAGTCCCCAGTGAGCAGTTCTTC. This translates into CATSRDHPAGVPSEQFF. The chain carries TRBV15 and TRBJ2-1; 8 nucleotides match TRBD2. The V and J ends lost 0 bases and 9 bases, in that order; junction bases with no gene match: 13. CDR1 is LNHNV, CDR2 YYDKDF, per germline (reference sequence). The CDR3 has 17 residues.

The V and J genes are TRBV11-3 and TRBJ1-4; TRBD1 aligns across 8 bases. Germline values: CDR1 SGHNT, CDR2 YENEEA. This CDR3 has 14 residues. With 5 bases clipped from V and 4 bases from J, the junction kept 3 bases outside the gene matches. The CDR3 DNA follows: TGTGCCAGCAGCCGGGGACAGGTTAATGAAAAACTGTTTTTT. Amino acids: CASSRGQVNEKLFF.

The chain carries TRBV28 and TRBJ1-1, with D perhaps matching TRBD1 (5 bases). The CDR3 covers 14 residues. Germline CDR1 reads MDHEN; CDR2 reads SYDVKM. V lost 10 bases, J lost 0 bases, and 15 bases lay in between. Here the CDR3 reads CATQAGHLNTEAFF. The CDR3, as DNA: TGTGCCACCCAGGCTGGACACTTGAACACTGAAGCTTTCTTT.

This chain links TRBV12-3 or TRBV12-4 with TRBJ1-2; maybe TRBD1 (5 bases). This CDR3 has 13 residues. Trimming took off 7 bases at V and 8 bases at J, with 17 bases between the two ends. The CDR3 loop reads CASTSTGSAGYTF. The CDR3, as DNA: TGTGCCAGCACCTCAACAGGTTCCGCGGGCTACACCTTC.

V usage is TRBV19 and J usage is TRBJ2-3; TRBD2 aligns across 11 bases. From germline, CDR1 is LNHDA and CDR2 SQIVND (reference sequence). V was clipped by 7 bases and J by 5 bases; unmatched bases: 8. CDR3 size: 15 residues. In nucleotides, the CDR3 is TGTGCCAGTACCACCACTAGCGGGGGTGGAGATACGCAGTATTTT. Translated, it gives CASTTTSGGGDTQYF.

The V and J genes are TRBV4-1 and TRBJ1-2, with D perhaps matching TRBD1 (6 bases). Trimming stripped 0 bases from V and 2 bases from J, with 10 bases between. CDR3 size: 15 residues. CDR1 is MGHRA and CDR2 is YSYEKL in the germline V gene. CDR3 nucleotide sequence: TGCGCCAGCAGCCAAGATACGCAGGGGAACTATGGCTACACCTTC. It codes for CASSQDTQGNYGYTF.

The genes are TRBV6-5 and TRBJ2-5; 9 bases align to TRBD1. Germline V gene lookup returns CDR1 MNHEY and CDR2 SVGAGI. With 3 bases clipped from V and 5 bases from J, the junction kept 7 bases outside the gene matches. CDR3 size: 15 residues. The CDR3 nucleotides read TGTGCCAGCAGTTATTATACAGGGGGCCATGAGACCCAGTACTTC. The encoded protein is CASSYYTGGHETQYF.

This chain links TRBV7-8 with TRBJ2-7; 8 bases map to TRBD1. The germline gives CDR1 SGHVS, CDR2 FQNEAQ. The CDR3 consists of 15 residues. V trimming: 3 bases; J trimming: 4 bases; junction bases outside the gene matches: 8. CDR3 residues: CASSLSGQGVYEQYV. The CDR3 DNA reads TGTGCCAGCAGCTTGTCAGGACAGGGAGTATACGAGCAGTACGTC.

The rearrangement joins TRBV2 to TRBJ1-1; possibly TRBD1 for D (5 bases). CDR3 length: 13 residues. Germline V gives CDR1 SNHLY, CDR2 FYNNEI. Trimming removed 4 bases from V and 7 bases from J, with 13 bases in between. CDR3 DNA: TGTGCCAGCAGTGGAAGCCAGGGAGGTGAAGCTTTCTTT. Its protein product is CASSGSQGGEAFF.

Concerning this clone itself: At one end the junction does not follow the germline gene, possibly because of a read error. J is TRBJ2-4 and V is TRBV6-1, with 7 bases matching TRBD2. This CDR3 has 14 residues. CDR1 is MNHNS, CDR2 SASEGT, per germline. The CDR3 DNA follows: TGTGCCAGCAGTGAAGCGGGAGGGGCCGGGACCGGAGACTTC. Translating gives CASSEAGGAGTGDF.